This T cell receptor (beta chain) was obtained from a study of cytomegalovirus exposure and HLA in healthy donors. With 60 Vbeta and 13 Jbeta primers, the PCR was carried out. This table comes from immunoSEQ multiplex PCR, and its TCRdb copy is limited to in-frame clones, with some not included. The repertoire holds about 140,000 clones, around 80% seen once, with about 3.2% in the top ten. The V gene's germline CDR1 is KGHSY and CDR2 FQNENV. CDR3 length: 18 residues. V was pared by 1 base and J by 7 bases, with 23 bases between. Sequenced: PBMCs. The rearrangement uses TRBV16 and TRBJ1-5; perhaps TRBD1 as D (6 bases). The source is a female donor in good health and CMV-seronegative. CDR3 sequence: CASSQFGPPFRGKQPQHF. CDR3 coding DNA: TGTGCCAGCAGCCAATTTGGCCCACCATTCAGGGGAAAGCAGCCCCAGCATTTT.